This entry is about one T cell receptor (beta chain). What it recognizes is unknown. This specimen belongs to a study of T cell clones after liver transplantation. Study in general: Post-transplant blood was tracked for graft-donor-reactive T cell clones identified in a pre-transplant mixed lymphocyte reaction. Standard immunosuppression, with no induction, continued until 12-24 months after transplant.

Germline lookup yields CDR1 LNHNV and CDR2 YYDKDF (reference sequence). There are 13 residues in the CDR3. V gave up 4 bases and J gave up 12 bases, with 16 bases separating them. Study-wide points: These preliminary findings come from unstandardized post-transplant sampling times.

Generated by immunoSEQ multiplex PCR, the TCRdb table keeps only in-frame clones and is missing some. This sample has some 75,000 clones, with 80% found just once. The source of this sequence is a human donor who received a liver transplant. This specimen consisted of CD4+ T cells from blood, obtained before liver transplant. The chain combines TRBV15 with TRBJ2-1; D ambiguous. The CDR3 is CATSIQAQVWQFF. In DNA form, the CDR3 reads TGTGCCACCAGCATCCAAGCCCAGGTTTGGCAGTTCTTC. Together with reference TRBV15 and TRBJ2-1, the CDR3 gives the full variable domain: DAMVIQNPRYQVTQFGKPVTLSCSQTLNHNVMYWYQQKSSQAPKLLFHYYDKDFNNEADTPDNFQSRRPNTSFCFLDIRSPGLGDTAMYLCATSIQAQVWQFFGPGTRLTVL.